Listed here are 29 T cell receptor beta chains from one sample, sequenced in a study of T cell responses to AZD1222 COVID-19 vaccine. Sequencing was performed with immunoSEQ multiplex PCR; in TCRdb, only in-frame clones are kept and a portion is missing. The table records under 200,000 clones, approximately 90% of them present only once. The sample consisted of peripheral blood, taken on day 0 of AZD1222 vaccination. These receptors were taken from an adult in good health.

The chain is built from TRBV6-5 and TRBJ2-2; TRBD2 matches at 9 bases. This CDR3 region has 14 residues. Trimming cost V 7 bases and J 7 bases; bases outside gene matches: 7. Per germline, CDR1 MNHEY and CDR2 SVGAGI. The CDR3 sequence is CASTDGTSSGELFF. CDR3 DNA sequence: TGTGCCAGCACCGACGGGACTAGCAGCGGGGAGCTGTTTTTT.

The chain links TRBV5-6 to TRBJ1-5; D is possibly TRBD1 (5 bases). The length of the CDR3 is 13 residues. Germline CDR1 and CDR2: SGHDT and YYEEEE. With 3 bases removed from V and 5 bases from J, the gap between germline ends came to 9 bases. CDR3 amino acids: CASSSGADQPQHF. CDR3 DNA: TGTGCCAGCAGCTCTGGGGCCGATCAGCCCCAGCATTTT.

This clone was counted a single time. The gene calls are TRBV6-6 and TRBJ2-5, with unresolved D. CDR1 is MNHNY and CDR2 is SVGAGI in the germline V gene (reference sequence). This CDR3 spans 14 amino acids. The ends were cut back, 4 bases at V and 7 bases at J, with 16 bases in the middle. The CDR3 DNA reads TGTGCCAGCAGTTCTTCATCTACGGAAGGGACCCAGTACTTC. Amino acid sequence: CASSSSSTEGTQYF.

The rearrangement joins TRBV5-5 to TRBJ2-5; the match to TRBD1 covers 12 bases. The germline V gene encodes CDR1 SGHKS and CDR2 YYEKEE (reference sequence). The CDR3 consists of 12 residues. V lost 7 bases and J lost 9; bases outside the gene matches: 4. The CDR3 is CASGGQGASQYF. The CDR3 nucleotides are TGTGCCAGCGGGGGACAGGGGGCGTCCCAGTACTTC.

V and J are TRBV27 and TRBJ2-5; a possible D gene is TRBD2 (5 bases). CDR1 and CDR2 from the germline V gene are MNHEY and SMNVEV (reference sequence). The V and J ends lost 5 bases and 5 bases respectively, with 12 bases between them. The CDR3 runs to 13 residues. The CDR3 sequence is CASSPRRRETQYF. For the CDR3, the DNA is TGTGCCAGCAGTCCCAGGAGGAGGGAGACCCAGTACTTC.

The chain has TRBV5-1 and TRBJ2-4, with a possible D match to TRBD2 (7 bases). The CDR3 length is 16 residues. Germline-derived CDR1 and CDR2 are SGHRS and YFSETQ. V dropped 4 bases and J dropped 1 base, with 15 bases sitting between them. CDR3 in amino acids: CASSTWGGRAKNIQYF. Here the CDR3 DNA reads TGCGCCAGCAGCACCTGGGGGGGGCGGGCCAAAAACATTCAGTACTTC.

CDR3 in amino acids: CASSPGQSYEQYF. The DNA for the CDR3 is TGTGCCAGCAGCCCGGGACAGTCCTACGAGCAGTACTTC. The chain employs TRBV7-9 and TRBJ2-7; 7 bases fit TRBD1. Germline CDR1 and CDR2: SEHNR and FQNEAQ (reference sequence). Trimming took 5 bases from V and 1 from J; bases not matched to a gene: 2. The CDR3 consists of 13 residues.

The chain has TRBV5-4 and TRBJ2-5; D is possibly TRBD1 (7 bases). The V end was cut by 1 base, the J end by 5 bases, with 18 bases between. The CDR3 sequence is 16 residues long. In germline, CDR1 is SGHNT, CDR2 YYREEE (reference sequence). The DNA for the CDR3 is TGTGCCAGCAGCTTGAAAGGAGCAGGGGGGCAGGAGACCCAGTACTTC. Amino acid sequence: CASSLKGAGGQETQYF.

This clone was counted only a few times. The chain has TRBV5-1 and TRBJ1-2, with D maybe TRBD1 (6 bases). CDR1 SGHRS and CDR2 YFSETQ come from the germline V gene. CDR3 length equals 11 residues. Trimming left V 6 bases short and J 3 bases short, with 6 bases between. In DNA, the CDR3 is TGCGCCAGCACAGGGGACTATGGCTACACCTTC. Its protein is CASTGDYGYTF.

The chain combines TRBV7-2 with TRBJ2-1, with 10 bases that match TRBD2. The CDR3 loop spans 16 amino acids. CDR1 is SGHTA and CDR2 is FQGNSA in the germline V gene. J was trimmed by 5 bases and V by 5 bases; bases with no gene match: 9. Here the CDR3 reads CASSLRWTSGHNEQFF. CDR3 coding DNA: TGTGCCAGCAGCCTCCGATGGACTAGCGGACACAATGAGCAGTTCTTC.

The chain carries TRBV11-2 and TRBJ2-7, with unresolved D. Between the trimmed V and J ends, which lost 3 bases and 3 bases, there was a span of 9 bases. Looked up from germline, CDR1 is SGHAT and CDR2 is FQNNGV. CDR3 size: 13 residues. CDR3 sequence (DNA): TGTGCCAGCAGCTTTGCCCCCAACTACGAGCAGTACTTC. Translating gives CASSFAPNYEQYF. Filled out from reference TRBV11-2 and TRBJ2-7, the complete variable domain reads EAGVAQSPRYKIIEKRQSVAFWCNPISGHATLYWYQQILGQGPKLLIQFQNNGVVDDSQLPKDRFSAERLKGVDSTLKIQPAKLEDSAVYLCASSFAPNYEQYFGPGTRLTVT.

The chain uses TRBV3-1 (or the pseudogene TRBV3-2) and TRBJ2-1; maybe TRBD1 (6 bases). V was pared by 2 bases and J by 7 bases, with 15 bases between. The CDR3 length is 15 residues. The germline V gene has CDR1 LGHDT and CDR2 YNNKEL (reference sequence). The CDR3 sequence: CASSQRGTPPNEQFF. For the CDR3, the DNA is TGTGCCAGCAGCCAAAGGGGGACCCCGCCGAATGAGCAGTTCTTC.

This sequence joins TRBV7-3 and TRBJ2-5; 7 positions match TRBD1. Germline CDR1 SGHTA, CDR2 FQGTGA. V dropped 3 bases and J dropped 4; count of bases not matched to a gene: 11. The CDR3 totals 16 residues. CDR3 DNA: TGTGCCAGCAGCTTTGGGACAGCAGCTCCAGGAGAGACCCAGTACTTC. This gives the protein CASSFGTAAPGETQYF.

The gene calls are TRBV5-6 and TRBJ2-3; a possible D gene is TRBD2 (6 bases). Germline CDR1 reads SGHDT; CDR2 reads YYEEEE. Trimming pared 1 base from V and 4 bases from J, leaving 13 bases between. This CDR3 region has 15 residues. This CDR3 reads CASSLRDWEADTQYF. The CDR3 coding sequence is TGTGCCAGCAGCTTGAGGGACTGGGAGGCAGATACGCAGTATTTT.

The gene calls are TRBV11-3 and TRBJ2-2; D not certain. Germline V lookup: CDR1 SGHNT, CDR2 YENEEA. Trimming took off 4 bases at V and 1 base at J, with 13 bases between the two ends. This CDR3 has 16 residues. The CDR3 nucleotides read TGTGCCAGCAGCTATTCGGTAGGGCGGAACACCGGGGAGCTGTTTTTT. This codes for CASSYSVGRNTGELFF.

The chain is built from TRBV30 and TRBJ2-7; TRBD1 agrees at 9 bases. Trimming at V came to 3 bases and at J to 10 bases, leaving 13 bases not matched to a gene. Germline assignment: CDR1 GTSNPN and CDR2 SVGIG (reference sequence). The length of the CDR3 is 14 residues. The CDR3 DNA follows: TGTGCCTGGAGCGGTACCGGGACAGGGAGATCCCAGTACTTC. This sequence encodes CAWSGTGTGRSQYF. The whole variable domain, remainder taken from reference TRBV30 and TRBJ2-7, is SQTIHQWPATLVQPVGSPLSLECTVEGTSNPNLYWYRQAAGRGLQLLFYSVGIGQISSEVPQNLSASRPQDRQFILSSKKLLLSDSGFYLCAWSGTGTGRSQYFGPGTRLTVT.

The rearrangement links TRBV13 to TRBJ2-7; 7 bases agree with TRBD1. The length of the CDR3 is 12 residues. With V trimmed by 3 bases and J by 6 bases, 2 bases remained unmatched. CDR1 is PRHDT and CDR2 is FYEKMQ in the germline V gene (reference sequence). CDR3 in amino acids: CASSFTGVEQYF. CDR3 bases: TGTGCCAGCAGCTTCACAGGGGTCGAGCAGTACTTC.

This chain uses TRBV5-1 with TRBJ1-1, with D unclear. Germline V lookup: CDR1 SGHRS, CDR2 YFSETQ. The CDR3 contains 13 residues. V was trimmed by 0 bases and J by 5 bases, leaving 8 bases between them. As DNA, the CDR3 is TGCGCCAGCAGCTTGGAGGTGTGGACTGAAGCTTTCTTT. Its protein is CASSLEVWTEAFF.

This chain uses TRBV18 with TRBJ1-2; D is undetermined. The CDR3 length is 13 residues. Trimming left V 6 bases short and J 7 bases short, with 15 bases between. Germline values: CDR1 KGHSH, CDR2 LQKENI. This chain's CDR3 is CASSLMVGAGYTF. CDR3 bases: TGTGCCAGCTCGCTTATGGTGGGAGCTGGCTACACCTTC. Based on the CDR3 plus reference TRBV18 and TRBJ1-2, the full variable domain is NAGVMQNPRHLVRRRGQEARLRCSPMKGHSHVYWYRQLPEEGLKFMVYLQKENIIDESGMPKERFSAEFPKEGPSILRIQQVVRGDSAAYFCASSLMVGAGYTFGSGTRLTVV.

The rearrangement uses TRBV6-5 and TRBJ1-5; 10 nucleotides match TRBD1. The CDR3 runs 15 residues. In germline, CDR1 is MNHEY, CDR2 SVGAGI. With V trimmed by 6 bases and J by 3 bases, 5 bases remained unmatched. In nucleotides, the CDR3 is TGTGCCAGCAGGCGAGGACAGGGGGTCAATCAGCCCCAGCATTTT. It specifies CASRRGQGVNQPQHF.

This clone was seen once. CDR3 residues: CASSQDLGSQETQYF. The CDR3 DNA follows: TGTGCCAGCAGCCAAGATCTTGGGAGCCAAGAGACCCAGTACTTC. This chain joins TRBV4-2 and TRBJ2-5, with D perhaps TRBD2 (5 bases). Per the germline V gene, CDR1 is LGHNA and CDR2 is YNFKEQ. V was clipped by 0 bases and J by 1 base, with 9 bases between them. This CDR3 has 15 amino acids.

The chain is built from TRBV9 and TRBJ2-7, with 7 bases matching TRBD2. Germline CDR1 and CDR2: SGDLS and YYNGEE. The trim removed 4 bases at V and 4 bases at J, leaving 8 bases unmatched. This CDR3 has 14 residues. This chain's CDR3 is CASSPRRERYEQYF. The CDR3 nucleotides are TGTGCCAGCAGCCCGAGGCGGGAGCGTTACGAGCAGTACTTC.

This clone was seen a handful of times. The V gene is TRBV25-1, the J gene TRBJ1-1; TRBD1 aligns across 7 bases. J was trimmed by 1 base and V by 6 bases; bases with no gene match: 8. Germline assignment: CDR1 MGHDK and CDR2 SYGVNS. This CDR3 region has 15 residues. As DNA, the CDR3 is TGTGCCAGCAGCGACTGGGGACAGACGAACACTGAAGCTTTCTTT. It codes for CASSDWGQTNTEAFF. The full variable domain, in which reference TRBV25-1 and TRBJ1-1 provide the parts outside the CDR3, is EADIYQTPRYLVIGTGKKITLECSQTMGHDKMYWYQQDPGMELHLIHYSYGVNSTEKGDLSSESTVSRIRTEHFPLTLESARPSHTSQYLCASSDWGQTNTEAFFGQGTRLTVV.

The chain carries TRBV19 and TRBJ1-2; TRBD1 might be the D (6 bases). Trimming shortened V by 0 bases and J by 2 bases, and 19 bases separated the two germline ends. From germline, CDR1 is LNHDA and CDR2 SQIVND (reference sequence). The CDR3 extends over 18 amino acids. The CDR3 spells CASSIDTGRGQPNYGYTF. The DNA of the CDR3 is TGTGCCAGTAGTATAGATACCGGCCGAGGACAGCCGAACTATGGCTACACCTTC.

The chain carries TRBV10-3 and TRBJ1-1; TRBD1 agrees at 9 bases. The CDR3 consists of 14 residues. V shed 0 bases, J shed 12 bases, and the junction held 8 bases outside the gene matches. From germline, CDR1 is ENHRY and CDR2 SYGVKD. Written as DNA, the CDR3 is TGTGCCATCAGTGAGTCCACCCGGACAGGGGAAACTTTCTTT. Translating gives CAISESTRTGETFF.

The V and J genes are TRBV28 and TRBJ2-5; 11 bases map to TRBD2. CDR1 MDHEN and CDR2 SYDVKM come from the germline V gene. V was clipped by 4 bases and J by 7 bases; unmatched bases: 11. The CDR3 extends over 16 amino acids. The CDR3 region has the DNA TGTGCCAGCAGTTACACGACTAGCGGGGCCCTCGGGACCCAGTACTTC. It yields the protein CASSYTTSGALGTQYF.

The CDR3 coding sequence is TGTGCCATCAGTGCGTCCGGGACTGTCTATGGCTACACCTTC. This translates into CAISASGTVYGYTF. The gene calls are TRBV10-3 and TRBJ1-2; D is perhaps TRBD1 (5 bases). Germline values: CDR1 ENHRY, CDR2 SYGVKD. V lost 4 bases and J 4 bases, leaving 13 bases between the germline ends. There are 14 residues in the CDR3.

The chain recombines TRBV5-4 with TRBJ2-3; 12 nucleotides align to TRBD2. CDR1 and CDR2 from the germline V gene are SGHNT and YYREEE (reference sequence). V shed 0 bases, J shed 1 base, and the junction held 3 bases outside the gene matches. CDR3 length: 17 residues. The CDR3 sequence: CASSLGLAGVGTDTQYF. The CDR3 nucleotides read TGTGCCAGCAGCTTGGGACTAGCGGGAGTAGGCACAGATACGCAGTATTTT.

The chain carries TRBV2 and TRBJ2-6; D is unresolved. Trimming took 7 bases from V and 7 from J, leaving 11 bases between them. The CDR3 is 13 amino acids. Looked up from germline, CDR1 is SNHLY and CDR2 is FYNNEI. CDR3 nucleotide sequence: TGTGCCAGCACATGGCTCCTAGCCAACGTCCTGACTTTC. Protein: CASTWLLANVLTF.